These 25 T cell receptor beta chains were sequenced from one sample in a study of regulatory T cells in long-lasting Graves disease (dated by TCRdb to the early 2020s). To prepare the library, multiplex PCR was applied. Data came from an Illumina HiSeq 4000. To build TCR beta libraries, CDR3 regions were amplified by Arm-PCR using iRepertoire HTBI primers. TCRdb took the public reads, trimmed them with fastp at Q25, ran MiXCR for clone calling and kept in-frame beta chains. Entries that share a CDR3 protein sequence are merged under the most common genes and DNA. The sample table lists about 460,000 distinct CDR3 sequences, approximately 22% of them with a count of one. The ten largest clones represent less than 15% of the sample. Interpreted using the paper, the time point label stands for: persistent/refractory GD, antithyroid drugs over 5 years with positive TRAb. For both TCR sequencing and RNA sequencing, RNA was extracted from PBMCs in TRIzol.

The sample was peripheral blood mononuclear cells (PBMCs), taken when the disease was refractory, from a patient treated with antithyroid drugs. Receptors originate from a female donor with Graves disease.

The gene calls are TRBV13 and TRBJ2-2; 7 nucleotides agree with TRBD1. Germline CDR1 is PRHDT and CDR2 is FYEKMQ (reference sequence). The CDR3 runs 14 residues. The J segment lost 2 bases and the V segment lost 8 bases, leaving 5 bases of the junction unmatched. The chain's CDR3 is CASQQGINTGELFF. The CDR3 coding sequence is TGTGCCAGCCAACAGGGGATAAACACCGGGGAGCTGTTTTTT.

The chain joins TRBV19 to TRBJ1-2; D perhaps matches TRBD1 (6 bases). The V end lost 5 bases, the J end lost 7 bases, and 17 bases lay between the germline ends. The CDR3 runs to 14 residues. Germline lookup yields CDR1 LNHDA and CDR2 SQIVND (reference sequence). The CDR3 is CASSPRGGVAGYTF. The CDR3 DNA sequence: TGTGCCAGTAGTCCCCGAGGGGGTGTTGCTGGCTACACCTTC.

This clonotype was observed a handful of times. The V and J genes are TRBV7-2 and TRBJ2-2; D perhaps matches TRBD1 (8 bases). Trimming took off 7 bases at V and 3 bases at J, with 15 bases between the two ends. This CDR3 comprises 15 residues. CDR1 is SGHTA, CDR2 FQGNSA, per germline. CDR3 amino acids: CASIQQGGYTGELFF. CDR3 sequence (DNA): TGTGCCAGCATCCAACAGGGGGGGTACACCGGGGAGCTGTTTTTT.

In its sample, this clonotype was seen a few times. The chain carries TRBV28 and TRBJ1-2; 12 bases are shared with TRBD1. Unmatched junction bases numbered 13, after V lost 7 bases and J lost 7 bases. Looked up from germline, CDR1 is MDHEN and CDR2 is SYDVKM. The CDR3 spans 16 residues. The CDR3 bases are TGTGCCAGCACCCTGTCCCGGGACAGGGGGCTCTCTGGCTACACCTTC. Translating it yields CASTLSRDRGLSGYTF.

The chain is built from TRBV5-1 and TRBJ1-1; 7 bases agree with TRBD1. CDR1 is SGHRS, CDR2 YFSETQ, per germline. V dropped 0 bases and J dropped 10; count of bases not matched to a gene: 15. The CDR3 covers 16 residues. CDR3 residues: CASSLARRQGGDPAFF. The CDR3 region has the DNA TGCGCCAGCAGCTTGGCCCGCAGACAGGGAGGAGACCCAGCTTTCTTT.

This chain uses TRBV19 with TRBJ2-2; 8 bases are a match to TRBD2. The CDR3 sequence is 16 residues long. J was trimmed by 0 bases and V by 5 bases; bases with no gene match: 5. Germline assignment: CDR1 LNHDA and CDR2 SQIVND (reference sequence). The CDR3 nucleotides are TGTGCCAGTAGTCTTCTAGCGGGCACGAACACCGGGGAGCTGTTTTTT. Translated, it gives CASSLLAGTNTGELFF. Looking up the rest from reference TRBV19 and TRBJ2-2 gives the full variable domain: DGGITQSPKYLFRKEGQNVTLSCEQNLNHDAMYWYRQDPGQGLRLIYYSQIVNDFQKGDIAEGYSVSREKKESFPLTVTSAQKNPTAFYLCASSLLAGTNTGELFFGEGSRLTVL.

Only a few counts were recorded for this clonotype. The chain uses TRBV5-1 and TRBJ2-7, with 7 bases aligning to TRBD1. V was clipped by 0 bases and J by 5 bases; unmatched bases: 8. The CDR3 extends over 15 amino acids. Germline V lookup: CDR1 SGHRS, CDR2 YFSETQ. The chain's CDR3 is CASSLDYRGTHEQYF. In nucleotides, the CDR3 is TGCGCCAGCAGCTTGGATTACAGGGGAACCCACGAGCAGTACTTC.

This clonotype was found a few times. Here the CDR3 DNA reads TGCAGTGCTTTTCTAGCGGGGGGACACAATGAGCAGTTCTTC. Amino acid sequence: CSAFLAGGHNEQFF. The rearrangement joins TRBV20-1 to TRBJ2-1, with 11 bases that match TRBD2. CDR1 and CDR2 (germline): DFQATT, SNEGSKA (reference sequence). This CDR3 has 14 residues. The trim removed 5 bases at V and 5 bases at J, leaving 5 bases unmatched.

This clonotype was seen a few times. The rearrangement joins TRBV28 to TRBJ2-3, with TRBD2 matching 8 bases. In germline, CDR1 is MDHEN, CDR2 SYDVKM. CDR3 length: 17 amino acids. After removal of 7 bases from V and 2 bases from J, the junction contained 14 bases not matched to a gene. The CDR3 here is CASTPDGGRLNTDTQYF. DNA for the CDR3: TGTGCCAGCACCCCAGATGGCGGGAGGTTAAACACAGATACGCAGTATTTT.

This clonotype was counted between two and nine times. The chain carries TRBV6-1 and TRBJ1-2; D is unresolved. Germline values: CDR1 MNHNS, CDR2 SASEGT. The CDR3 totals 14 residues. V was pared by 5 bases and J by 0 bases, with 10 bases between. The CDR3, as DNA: TGTGCCAGCAGTAACACATGGGCTAACTATGGCTACACCTTC. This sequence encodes CASSNTWANYGYTF.

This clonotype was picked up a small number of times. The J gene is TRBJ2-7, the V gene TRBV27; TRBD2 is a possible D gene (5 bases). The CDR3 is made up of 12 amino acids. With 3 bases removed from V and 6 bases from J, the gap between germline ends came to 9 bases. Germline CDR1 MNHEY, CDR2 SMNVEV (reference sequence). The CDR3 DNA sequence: TGTGCCAGCAGTTTGAAGGGAGCCGAGCAGTACTTC. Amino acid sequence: CASSLKGAEQYF.

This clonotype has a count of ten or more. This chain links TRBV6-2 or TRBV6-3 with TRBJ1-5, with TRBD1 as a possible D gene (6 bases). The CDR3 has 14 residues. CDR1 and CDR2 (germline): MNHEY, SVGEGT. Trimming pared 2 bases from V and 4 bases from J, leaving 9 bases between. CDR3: CASSYRQGNQPQHF. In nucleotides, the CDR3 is TGTGCCAGCAGTTACAGGCAGGGGAATCAGCCCCAGCATTTT.

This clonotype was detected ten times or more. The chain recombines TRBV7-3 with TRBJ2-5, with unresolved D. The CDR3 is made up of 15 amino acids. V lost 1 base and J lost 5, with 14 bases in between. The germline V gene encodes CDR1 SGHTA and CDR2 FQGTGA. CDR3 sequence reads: CASSLNGPGSETQYF. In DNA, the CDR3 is TGTGCCAGCAGCTTAAATGGTCCGGGTTCGGAGACCCAGTACTTC.

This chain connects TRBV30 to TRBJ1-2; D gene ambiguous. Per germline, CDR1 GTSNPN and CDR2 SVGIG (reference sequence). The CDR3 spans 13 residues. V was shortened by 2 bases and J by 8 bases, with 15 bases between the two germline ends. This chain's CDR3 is CAWSRRTPGGYTF. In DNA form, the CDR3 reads TGTGCCTGGAGTAGAAGGACCCCGGGGGGCTACACCTTC.

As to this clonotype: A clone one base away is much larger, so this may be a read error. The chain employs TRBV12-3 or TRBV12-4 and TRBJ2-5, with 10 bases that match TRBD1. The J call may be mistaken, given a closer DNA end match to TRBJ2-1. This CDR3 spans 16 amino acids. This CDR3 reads CASSFGGQGVGETQFF. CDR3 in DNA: TGTGCCAGCAGTTTCGGAGGACAGGGGGTTGGGGAGACCCAGTTCTTC.

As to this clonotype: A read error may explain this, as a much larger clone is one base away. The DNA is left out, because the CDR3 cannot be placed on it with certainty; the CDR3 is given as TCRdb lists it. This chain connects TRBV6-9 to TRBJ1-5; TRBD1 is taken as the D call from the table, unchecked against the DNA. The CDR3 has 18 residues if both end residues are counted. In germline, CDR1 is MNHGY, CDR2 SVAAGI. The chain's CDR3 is CASSSSRTGAVSNQPQHF.

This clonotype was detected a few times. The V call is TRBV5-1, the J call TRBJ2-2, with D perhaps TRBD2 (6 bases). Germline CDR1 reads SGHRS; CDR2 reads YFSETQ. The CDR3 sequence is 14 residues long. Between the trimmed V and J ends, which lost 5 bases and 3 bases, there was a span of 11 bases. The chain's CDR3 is CASRVVADTGELFF. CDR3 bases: TGCGCCAGCAGGGTCGTAGCGGACACCGGGGAGCTGTTTTTT. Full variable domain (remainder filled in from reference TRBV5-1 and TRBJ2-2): KAGVTQTPRYLIKTRGQQVTLSCSPISGHRSVSWYQQTPGQGLQFLFEYFSETQRNKGNFPGRFSGRQFSNSRSEMNVSTLELGDSALYLCASRVVADTGELFFGEGSRLTVL.

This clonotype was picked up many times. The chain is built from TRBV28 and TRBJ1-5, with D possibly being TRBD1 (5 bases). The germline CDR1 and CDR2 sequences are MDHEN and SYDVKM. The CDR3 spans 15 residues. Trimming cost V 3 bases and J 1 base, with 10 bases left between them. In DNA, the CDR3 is TGTGCCAGCAGTTTTTTCCGGGACAGCAATCAGCCCCAGCATTTT. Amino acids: CASSFFRDSNQPQHF.

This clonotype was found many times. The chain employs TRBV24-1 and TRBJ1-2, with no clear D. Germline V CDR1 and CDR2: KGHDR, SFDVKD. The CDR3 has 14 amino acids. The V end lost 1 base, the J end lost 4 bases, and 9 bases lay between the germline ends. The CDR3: CATSDFDSLYGYTF. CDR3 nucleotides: TGTGCCACCAGTGATTTCGACTCCCTCTATGGCTACACCTTC.

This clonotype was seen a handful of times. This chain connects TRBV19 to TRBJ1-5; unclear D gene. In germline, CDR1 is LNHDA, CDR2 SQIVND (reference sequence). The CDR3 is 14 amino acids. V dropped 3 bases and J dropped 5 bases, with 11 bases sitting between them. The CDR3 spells CASSISTRDQPQHF. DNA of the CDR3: TGTGCCAGTAGTATTTCGACTCGAGATCAGCCCCAGCATTTT.

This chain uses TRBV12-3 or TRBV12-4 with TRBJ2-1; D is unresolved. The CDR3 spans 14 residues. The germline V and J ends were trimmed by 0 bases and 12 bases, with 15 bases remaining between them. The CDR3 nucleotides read TGTGCCAGCAGTTTAGCGATCCCCCACGGCTGGCAGTTCTTC. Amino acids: CASSLAIPHGWQFF.

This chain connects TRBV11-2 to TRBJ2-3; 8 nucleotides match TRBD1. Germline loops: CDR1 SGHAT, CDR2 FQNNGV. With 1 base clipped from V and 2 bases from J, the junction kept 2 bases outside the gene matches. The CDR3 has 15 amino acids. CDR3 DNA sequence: TGTGCCAGCAGCTTAGCGGGACAGGTCACAGATACGCAGTATTTT. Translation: CASSLAGQVTDTQYF.

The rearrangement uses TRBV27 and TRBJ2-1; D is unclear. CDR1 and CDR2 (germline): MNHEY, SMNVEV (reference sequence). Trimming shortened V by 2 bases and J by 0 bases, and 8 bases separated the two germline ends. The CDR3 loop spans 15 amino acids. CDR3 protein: CASSLGFPSYNEQFF. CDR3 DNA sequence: TGTGCCAGCAGTTTAGGCTTCCCCTCCTACAATGAGCAGTTCTTC.

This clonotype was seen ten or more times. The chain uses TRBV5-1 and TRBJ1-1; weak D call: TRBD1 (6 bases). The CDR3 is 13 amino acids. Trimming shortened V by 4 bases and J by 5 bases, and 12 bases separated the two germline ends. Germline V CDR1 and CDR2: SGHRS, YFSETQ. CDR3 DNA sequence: TGCGCCAGCAGCCAATTCCAGGGGACTGAAGCTTTCTTT. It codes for CASSQFQGTEAFF.

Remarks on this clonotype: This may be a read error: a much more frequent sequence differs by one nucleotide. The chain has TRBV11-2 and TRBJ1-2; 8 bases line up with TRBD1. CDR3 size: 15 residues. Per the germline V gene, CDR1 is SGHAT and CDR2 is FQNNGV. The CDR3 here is CANSIGQGPYYGYTF. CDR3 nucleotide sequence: TGTGCCAACAGCATCGGACAGGGACCCTACTATGGCTACACCTTC.